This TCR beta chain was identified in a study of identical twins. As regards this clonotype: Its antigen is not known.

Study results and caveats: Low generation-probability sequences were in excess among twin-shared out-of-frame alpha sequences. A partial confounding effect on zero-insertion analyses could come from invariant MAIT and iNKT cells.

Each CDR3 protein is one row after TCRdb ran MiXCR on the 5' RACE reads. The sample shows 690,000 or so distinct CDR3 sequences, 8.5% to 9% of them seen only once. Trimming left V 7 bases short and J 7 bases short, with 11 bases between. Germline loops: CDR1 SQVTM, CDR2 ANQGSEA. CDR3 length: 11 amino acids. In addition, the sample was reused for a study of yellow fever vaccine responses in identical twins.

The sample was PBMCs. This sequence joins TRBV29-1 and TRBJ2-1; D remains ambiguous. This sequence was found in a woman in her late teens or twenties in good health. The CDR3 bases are TGCAGCGCCCGGGTGAGAAATGAGCAGTTCTTC. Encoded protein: CSARVRNEQFF.